What follows are 8 T cell receptor beta chains derived from one specimen sequenced in a study of T cells after posttransplantation cyclophosphamide. Produced via immunoSEQ multiplex PCR; TCRdb's table is partial and in-frame only. The profile shows tens of thousands of clones, roughly nine tenths of them singletons. The sample consisted of PBMCs. The receptors derive from a woman in her fifties or sixties in good health and a related stem cell transplant donor.

This clone was seen once. The V call is TRBV29-1, the J call TRBJ1-1, with 10 bases that match TRBD1. Trimming at V came to 6 bases and at J to 5 bases, leaving 6 bases not matched to a gene. The V gene's germline CDR1 is SQVTM and CDR2 ANQGSEA. The CDR3 sequence is 13 residues long. The CDR3 here is CSVGDRGRTEAFF. CDR3 coding DNA: TGCAGCGTGGGGGACAGGGGTCGGACTGAAGCTTTCTTT.

V usage is TRBV29-1 and J usage is TRBJ1-1; 12 positions match TRBD1. CDR3 length: 15 amino acids. CDR1 and CDR2 from the germline V gene are SQVTM and ANQGSEA. The V and J ends lost 8 bases and 4 bases, in that order; junction bases with no gene match: 11. The CDR3 DNA follows: TGCAGCTCCTCCGGGACAGGGGGCTGGGGCACTGAAGCTTTCTTT. Amino acids: CSSSGTGGWGTEAFF.

V and J are TRBV28 and TRBJ1-2; D uncertain. CDR1 is MDHEN and CDR2 is SYDVKM in the germline V gene. The CDR3 is 13 amino acids. Trimming cost V 7 bases and J 8 bases, with 17 bases left between them. DNA for the CDR3: TGTGCCAGCACCGCGGGTACTCCTTTAGGCTACACCTTC. Protein product: CASTAGTPLGYTF.

This sequence joins TRBV27 and TRBJ2-1; the match to TRBD2 covers 8 bases. This CDR3 contains 14 residues. Germline V gene lookup returns CDR1 MNHEY and CDR2 SMNVEV (reference sequence). V shed 10 bases and J 7 bases; nucleotides not matched to a gene: 12. Here the CDR3 DNA reads TGTGCCACCGGGGGTCTGGTAGCGGGGAATGAGCAGTTCTTC. This gives the protein CATGGLVAGNEQFF.

This clone was seen a single time. The chain carries TRBV30 and TRBJ1-1; 8 positions agree with TRBD1. CDR1 GTSNPN and CDR2 SVGIG come from the germline V gene (reference sequence). This CDR3 region has 17 residues. J lost 0 bases, V lost 0 bases, and 9 bases had no gene match. The CDR3: CAWSVRDRGHMNTEAFF. DNA of the CDR3: TGTGCCTGGAGTGTTCGAGACAGGGGTCACATGAACACTGAAGCTTTCTTT.

The CDR3 nucleotides read TGTGCCAGCAGCGTAGGGGTGGGGGCAGGGGAGACCCAGTACTTC. Its translation is CASSVGVGAGETQYF. The J gene is TRBJ2-5, the V gene TRBV9, with D tentatively TRBD1 (6 bases). This CDR3 region has 15 residues. Trimming took 0 bases from V and 5 from J, leaving 14 bases between them. CDR1 is SGDLS, CDR2 YYNGEE, per germline.

This rearrangement joins TRBV5-6 to TRBJ2-5; TRBD2 agrees at 8 bases. Trimming removed 0 bases from V and 6 bases from J; junction bases left unmatched: 7. CDR3 size: 15 residues. CDR1 SGHDT and CDR2 YYEEEE come from the germline V gene. CDR3 sequence (DNA): TGTGCCAGCAGCTTGGTAGCGGGGAAGATAAAGACCCAGTACTTC. It codes for CASSLVAGKIKTQYF.

The rearrangement joins TRBV28 to TRBJ1-2, with 9 bases lining up with TRBD1. Germline V lookup: CDR1 MDHEN, CDR2 SYDVKM. The V segment lost 6 bases and the J segment 2 bases; nucleotides outside the gene matches: 7. This CDR3 comprises 15 residues. In DNA form, the CDR3 reads TGTGCCAGCAGGGCCGGGACAGGGCCCAACTATGGCTACACCTTC. As protein: CASRAGTGPNYGYTF.